This T cell receptor (beta chain) came from a study of shared clonotypes between healthy human individuals. General study points: Several donors had 4% to 6.5% of their naive CD4 clonotypes in common.

A remark on this clone: Its matching antigen is unknown.

This CDR3 has 15 amino acids. The trim removed 6 bases at V and 4 bases at J, leaving 9 bases unmatched. CDR1 is LNHDA, CDR2 SQIVND, per germline (reference sequence). Once extracted for a subset, genomic DNA was divided evenly among several immunoSEQ plates. The DNA input per sorted-subset replicate PCR was roughly 210 ng, corresponding to 30,000 or so T cell genomes. Here immunoSEQ multiplex PCR was the method, and the copy in TCRdb shows in-frame clones only, minus some. The table shows a few hundred thousand clones, with around 72% occurring only once. Sequenced: memory CD4+ T cells sorted from blood. Subset given: CD45RA-negative fraction. The sequence derives from a man aged 25 to 40 in good health. The chain employs TRBV19 and TRBJ1-5, with TRBD1 matching over 7 bases. CDR3 loop: CASSGLGTENQPQHF. DNA for the CDR3: TGTGCCAGTAGCGGGTTAGGGACAGAAAATCAGCCCCAGCATTTT. Full variable domain (rest looked up from reference TRBV19 and TRBJ1-5): DGGITQSPKYLFRKEGQNVTLSCEQNLNHDAMYWYRQDPGQGLRLIYYSQIVNDFQKGDIAEGYSVSREKKESFPLTVTSAQKNPTAFYLCASSGLGTENQPQHFGDGTRLSIL.